This entry features one T cell receptor (beta chain) sequence. V gave up 6 bases and J gave up 4 bases, with 17 bases separating them. This CDR3 spans 15 amino acids. CDR1 is SGHRS, CDR2 YFSETQ, per germline. TCRdb's copy holds only in-frame clones and misses some; the assay was immunoSEQ multiplex PCR. The sample records under 70,000 clones, about nine tenths being singletons. The sample belongs to a study of blood T cell repertoires in COVID-19. Study summary: COVID-19 samples, acute and convalescent, were from the United States, Italy and Spain.

This TCR derives from an older woman with acute or convalescent COVID-19. The V gene is TRBV5-1, the J gene TRBJ1-5; D is possibly TRBD1 (6 bases). The material sequenced was peripheral blood. DNA for the CDR3: TGCGCCAGCAAGGTCGGGGCAGGGGCTAATCAGCCCCAGCATTTT. This encodes CASKVGAGANQPQHF.